The subject of this entry is one TCR beta chain. Single viable CD3+CD4+CD8-CD45RO+ cells were sorted as the memory CD4+ T cells. From germline, CDR1 is SGHDN and CDR2 FVKESK. There are 15 residues in the CDR3. Unmatched junction bases numbered 7, after V lost 4 bases and J lost 2 bases. Sequencing used immunoSEQ multiplex PCR; TCRdb keeps in-frame clones, though not all of them. The sample consists of tens of thousands of clones, around 80% of them appearing once. This sample stems from a study of memory CD4+ T cells and cytomegalovirus serostatus. The sequence was obtained from an adult in good health and CMV-seronegative. The specimen was memory CD4+ T cells from blood. This chain connects TRBV14 to TRBJ1-2, with 7 bases identical to TRBD1. CDR3 DNA: TGTGCCAGCAGCCGCTTGCAACAGGGGAACTATGGCTACACCTTC. Its translation: CASSRLQQGNYGYTF.